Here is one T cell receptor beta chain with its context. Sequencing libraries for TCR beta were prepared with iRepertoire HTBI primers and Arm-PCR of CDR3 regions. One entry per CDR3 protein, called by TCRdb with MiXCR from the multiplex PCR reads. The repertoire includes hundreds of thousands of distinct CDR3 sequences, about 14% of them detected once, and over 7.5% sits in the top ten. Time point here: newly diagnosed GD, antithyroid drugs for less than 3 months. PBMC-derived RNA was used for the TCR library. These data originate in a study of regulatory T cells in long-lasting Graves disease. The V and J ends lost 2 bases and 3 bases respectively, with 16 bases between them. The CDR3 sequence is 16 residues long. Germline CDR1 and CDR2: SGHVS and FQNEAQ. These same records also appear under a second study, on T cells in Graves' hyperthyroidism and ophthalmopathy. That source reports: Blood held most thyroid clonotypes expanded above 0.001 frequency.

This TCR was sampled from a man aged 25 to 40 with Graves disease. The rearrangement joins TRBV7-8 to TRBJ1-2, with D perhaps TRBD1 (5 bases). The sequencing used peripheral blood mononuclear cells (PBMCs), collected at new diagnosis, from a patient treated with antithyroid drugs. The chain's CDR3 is CASSLSPWGTDYGYTF. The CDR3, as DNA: TGTGCCAGCAGCTTATCCCCATGGGGGACCGACTATGGCTACACCTTC.